The 4 T cell receptor beta chains below come from one sample, sequenced in a study of chemoradiotherapy in HPV16-positive cancers. Profiling relied on immunoSEQ multiplex PCR, and the TCRdb table lists in-frame clones only, not all of them. The sample includes some 2,900 clones, 87% of them seen just once. The material was tumor tissue, obtained from a patient who underwent chemoradiotherapy. The receptors shown here come from a human donor with HPV-associated anogenital cancer.

The chain recombines TRBV30 with TRBJ1-5; D remains unclear. The V end lost 3 bases, the J end lost 0 bases, and 9 bases lay between the germline ends. The CDR3 covers 14 residues. Germline V gene data show CDR1 as GTSNPN and CDR2 as SVGIG (reference sequence). Written as DNA, the CDR3 is TGTGCCTGGAGAAAGGCGGGTAGCAATCAGCCCCAGCATTTT. Translating it yields CAWRKAGSNQPQHF. Together with reference TRBV30 and TRBJ1-5, the CDR3 gives the full variable domain: SQTIHQWPATLVQPVGSPLSLECTVEGTSNPNLYWYRQAAGRGLQLLFYSVGIGQISSEVPQNLSASRPQDRQFILSSKKLLLSDSGFYLCAWRKAGSNQPQHFGDGTRLSIL.

The V and J genes are TRBV9 and TRBJ2-3; 8 bases line up with TRBD2. Germline V gene lookup returns CDR1 SGDLS and CDR2 YYNGEE. This CDR3 has 16 amino acids. After removal of 0 bases from V and 5 bases from J, the junction contained 8 bases not matched to a gene. The CDR3 here is CASSVAWRGARDTQYF. The CDR3 DNA is TGTGCCAGCAGCGTAGCTTGGCGGGGGGCAAGAGATACGCAGTATTTT.

This sequence joins TRBV15 and TRBJ2-7; the D gene could be TRBD1 or TRBD2 (6 bases each). V was trimmed by 8 bases and J by 0 bases, leaving 14 bases between them. CDR1 LNHNV and CDR2 YYDKDF come from the germline V gene (reference sequence). The CDR3 runs 14 residues. The CDR3 DNA reads TGTGCCACCGGGGAGGAGGGGGTCTCCTACGAGCAGTACTTC. Its protein product is CATGEEGVSYEQYF.

The chain carries TRBV7-9 and TRBJ2-7; the D is unclear. Looked up from germline, CDR1 is SEHNR and CDR2 is FQNEAQ (reference sequence). V dropped 4 bases and J dropped 4 bases, with 17 bases sitting between them. The CDR3 is 15 residues long. CDR3 sequence reads: CASSSQTRNLYEQYF. CDR3 bases: TGTGCCAGCAGCTCTCAGACACGGAACCTTTACGAGCAGTACTTC.